A single sample is the source of the 8 T cell receptor beta chains below, sequenced in a study of shared clonotypes between healthy human individuals. The repertoire was sequenced with immunoSEQ multiplex PCR; TCRdb's copy has only in-frame clones and lacks some. The repertoire holds millions of clones, with around 95% as singletons. Sequencing was done on a sample of naive CD4+ T cells sorted from blood. Subset defined: CD45RA+ positively selected. Receptors originate from a man aged 18 to 30 in good health.

This clone was recorded once. This chain joins TRBV6-1 and TRBJ2-7, with 7 bases fitting TRBD1. There are 14 residues in the CDR3. V was pared by 3 bases and J by 2 bases, with 4 bases of the junction left unmatched. Germline V gene sequence: CDR1 MNHNS, CDR2 SASEGT. CDR3 loop: CASSDRGIAYEQYF. The CDR3 DNA sequence: TGTGCCAGCAGTGACAGGGGGATTGCCTACGAGCAGTACTTC.

For this clone: At one end the junction does not follow the germline gene, possibly because of a read error. This chain joins TRBV6-1 and TRBJ1-4; D unclear. CDR1 MNHNS and CDR2 SASEGT come from the germline V gene. The CDR3 totals 13 residues. As DNA, the CDR3 is TGTGCCAGCAGTGACCCGGGAGGCGTAAAACTATTTTTT. It codes for CASSDPGGVKLFF.

The V gene is TRBV10-3, the J gene TRBJ2-7; 9 bases agree with TRBD1. V lost 0 bases to trimming and J lost 5 bases; unmatched junction nucleotides: 5. The CDR3 runs 15 residues. The germline V gene encodes CDR1 ENHRY and CDR2 SYGVKD. The CDR3 nucleotides are TGTGCCATCAGTGAGTCTGGACAGGGGTTGAACGAGCAGTACTTC. Protein: CAISESGQGLNEQYF.

In regard to this clone: One end of the junction varies from germline; a read error may be responsible. The CDR3, as DNA: TGTGCCAGCAGTTACGGGGAGAATTTC. Its translation is CASSYGENF. The chain links TRBV6-5 to TRBJ2-7; possible D gene TRBD2, 5 bases. Germline V gene data show CDR1 as MNHEY and CDR2 as SVGAGI. The CDR3 extends over 9 amino acids.

This clone occurred once. The chain combines TRBV7-2 with TRBJ2-5, with D perhaps matching TRBD1 (5 bases). V was cut by 0 bases and J by 6 bases, with 11 bases left in between. The germline V gene encodes CDR1 SGHTA and CDR2 FQGNSA. This CDR3 region has 14 residues. The CDR3 is CASSLATGYKTQYF. CDR3 DNA: TGTGCCAGCAGCTTAGCTACAGGTTACAAGACCCAGTACTTC.

V usage is TRBV6-1 and J usage is TRBJ1-1, with TRBD1 matching 9 bases. CDR3 size: 12 residues. Per the germline V gene, CDR1 is MNHNS and CDR2 is SASEGT. The V segment lost 5 bases and the J segment 11 bases; nucleotides outside the gene matches: 6. CDR3 in amino acids: CASSNDRGWAFF. In DNA form, the CDR3 reads TGTGCCAGCAGTAACGACAGGGGGTGGGCTTTCTTT.

The V call is TRBV6-6, the J call TRBJ1-5, with 9 nucleotides matching TRBD1. The trim removed 0 bases at V and 6 bases at J, leaving 3 bases unmatched. CDR1 and CDR2 (germline): MNHNY, SVGAGI (reference sequence). The CDR3 contains 15 residues. The DNA for the CDR3 is TGTGCCAGCAGTTACTCAACAGGGGGCAGTCAGCCCCAGCATTTT. This sequence encodes CASSYSTGGSQPQHF.

The chain joins TRBV7-2 to TRBJ2-1, with D possibly being TRBD1 (6 bases). With 0 bases removed from V and 3 bases from J, the gap between germline ends came to 9 bases. This CDR3 spans 15 amino acids. Germline-derived CDR1 and CDR2 are SGHTA and FQGNSA. The DNA for the CDR3 is TGTGCCAGCAGCTTAGCATTACAGGGCTACAATGAGCAGTTCTTC. Translating it yields CASSLALQGYNEQFF.